These T cell receptor beta chains were read from a single sample in a study of OX40 agonist ivuxolimab in advanced cancers. TCRdb keeps only in-frame clones here, not all; method: immunoSEQ multiplex PCR. This sample has fewer than 50,000 clones, with around 90% found just once. Source: CD4+ or CD8+ T cells sorted from blood, taken in a trial of the OX40 agonist ivuxolimab. The receptors were gathered from an adult with an advanced solid tumor such as melanoma, head and neck, liver or kidney cancer. CDR3s include the opening cysteine and the closing phenylalanine or tryptophan. Fields, in order: D gene, V gene, clone size, J gene, CDR3 protein, CDR3 DNA. The D gene is left open where the match is weak. The size of a clone is reported for some rows only, either as once, few or many, or as a class for expanded clones.

>TRBD1|TRBV9|.|TRBJ1-2
CASSNRGTGNPSNYGYTF
TGTGCCAGCAGCAACCGGGGGACAGGGAACCCCTCTAACTATGGCTACACCTTC
>TRBD1|TRBV7-2|few|TRBJ2-4
CASSYGTGFKNIQYF
TGTGCCAGCAGCTACGGGACAGGGTTCAAAAACATTCAGTACTTC
>.|TRBV6-6|.|TRBJ1-3
CASSYDGNTIYF
TGTGCCAGCAGTTACGATGGAAACACCATATATTTT
>TRBD1|TRBV28|.|TRBJ1-5
CASSFFFGQGNQPQHF
TGTGCCAGCAGTTTTTTTTTCGGACAGGGGAATCAGCCCCAGCATTTT
>.|TRBV4-1|.|TRBJ1-2
CASSQESGEGYGYTF
TGCGCCAGCAGCCAAGAGTCAGGGGAGGGATATGGCTACACCTTC
>TRBD2|TRBV6-5|.|TRBJ2-1
CAAGASGGPYNEQFF
TGTGCAGCAGGGGCTAGCGGGGGCCCCTACAATGAGCAGTTCTTC
>TRBD1|TRBV28|once|TRBJ1-5
CASSSSDRGLVQPQHF
TGTGCCAGCAGTTCCTCGGACAGGGGGCTTGTACAGCCCCAGCATTTT
>.|TRBV25-1|.|TRBJ2-2
CASSDPGAATGELFF
TGTGCCAGCAGTGATCCAGGGGCGGCCACCGGGGAGCTGTTTTTT
>TRBD1|TRBV28|once|TRBJ1-5
CASLQQGANQPQHF
TGTGCCAGCCTCCAACAGGGGGCGAATCAGCCCCAGCATTTT
>TRBD1|TRBV28|.|TRBJ2-7
CASSLRTGFEQYF
TGTGCCAGCAGTTTGAGGACAGGGTTCGAGCAGTACTTC
>.|TRBV10-1|.|TRBJ2-7
CASTGTSTYEQYF
TGCGCCAGCACAGGGACATCGACTTACGAGCAGTACTTC
>.|TRBV29-1|.|TRBJ1-2
CSVAQTGGYTF
TGCAGCGTTGCACAAACAGGTGGCTACACCTTC
>.|TRBV25-1|.|TRBJ2-3
CASRDRYSGSTDTQYF
TGTGCCAGCAGGGATAGATATAGCGGAAGCACAGATACGCAGTATTTT
>.|TRBV6-6|.|TRBJ1-6
CASSLVRVGSPLHF
TGTGCCAGCAGCCTAGTTCGGGTTGGTTCACCCCTCCACTTT
>.|TRBV2|.|TRBJ1-3
CASKFLGLGSGNTIYF
TGTGCCAGCAAATTCCTGGGCCTTGGCTCTGGAAACACCATATATTTT
>.|TRBV19|once|TRBJ1-4
CASTSPEGITNEKLFF
TGTGCCAGTACCTCGCCCGAGGGGATTACTAATGAAAAACTGTTTTTT
>.|TRBV6-1|once|TRBJ1-1
CASRGSMNTEAFF
TGTGCCAGCAGGGGCTCCATGAACACTGAAGCTTTCTTT
>TRBD1|TRBV9|.|TRBJ2-5
CASSAEVQGQDRTQYF
TGTGCCAGCAGCGCCGAGGTACAGGGGCAAGATCGGACCCAGTACTTC
>.|TRBV29-1|.|TRBJ1-1
CSVEEFVYGMGVENTEAFF
TGCAGCGTTGAAGAGTTCGTATACGGGATGGGAGTAGAGAACACTGAAGCTTTCTTT
>TRBD1|TRBV28|.|TRBJ2-7
CASSLFRQGARYEQYF
TGTGCCAGCAGTTTATTCAGACAGGGGGCGCGTTACGAGCAGTACTTC
>TRBD1|TRBV4-1|.|TRBJ2-1
CASSRDRLDNEQFF
TGCGCCAGCAGCCGGGACAGGCTAGACAATGAGCAGTTCTTC
>.|TRBV7-2|.|TRBJ2-1
CASSLGGDRYSYNEQFF
TGTGCCAGCAGCTTAGGGGGCGACAGGTATTCCTACAATGAGCAGTTCTTC
>.|TRBV28|once|TRBJ2-5
CASSLVVSRSTQYF
TGTGCCAGCAGTTTAGTTGTCAGTCGTTCGACCCAGTACTTC
>.|TRBV2|.|TRBJ2-5
CASSYGTGGETQYF
TGTGCCAGCAGTTACGGAACCGGGGGAGAGACCCAGTACTTC
>.|TRBV21-1|.|TRBJ2-7
CASSKELIAGVYEQYF
TGTGCCAGCAGCAAAGAATTGATAGCGGGTGTCTACGAGCAGTACTTC
>.|TRBV28|.|TRBJ2-3
CASSYGTQYF
TGTGCCAGCAGCTATGGTACGCAGTATTTT
>.|TRBV19|.|TRBJ2-6
CAVGPGANVLTF
TGTGCGGTAGGGCCTGGGGCCAACGTCCTGACTTTC
>.|TRBV5-1|.|TRBJ2-5
CASSSDRYQETQYF
TGCGCCAGCAGCTCCGACAGGTACCAAGAGACCCAGTACTTC
>TRBD1|TRBV28|.|TRBJ1-5
CASSSGGDQPQHF
TGTGCCAGCAGTTCAGGGGGTGATCAGCCCCAGCATTTT
>.|TRBV19|.|TRBJ2-2
CASSPPGVYTGELFF
TGTGCCAGTAGTCCCCCCGGAGTGTACACCGGGGAGCTGTTTTTT
>TRBD2|TRBV27|.|TRBJ2-2
CASTSTSGGAGTGELFF
TGTGCCAGCACTTCGACTAGCGGGGGCGCTGGGACCGGGGAGCTGTTTTTT